This passage covers 29 T cell receptor beta chains from one sample sequenced in a study of T-cell memory formation after mild COVID-19. TCRdb reprocessed the 5' RACE reads via MiXCR and lists one record per CDR3 protein. Among 300,000 to 400,000 distinct CDR3 sequences listed, less than 20% were seen once. The sample taken for sequencing was PBMCs or a T cell subset sorted from them (not recorded which). The receptors come from a young man who had mild COVID-19 (a few samples of this study predate the infection). Cell type and time point are not known.

This clonotype was seen more than once but under ten times. The V gene is TRBV6-5, the J gene TRBJ2-7; D possibly uses TRBD1 or TRBD2 (5 bases each). Between the trimmed V and J ends, which lost 2 bases and 0 bases, there was a span of 11 bases. Germline V gene sequence: CDR1 MNHEY, CDR2 SVGAGI. The CDR3 is made up of 15 amino acids. The CDR3 DNA reads TGTGCCAGCAGTTACCGGGGACCAAGCTCCTACGAGCAGTACTTC. This codes for CASSYRGPSSYEQYF.

The sample holds a few counts of this clonotype. The chain carries TRBV5-1 and TRBJ2-7; 10 bases align to TRBD1. J gave up 5 bases and V 3 bases, and 8 bases lay outside the gene matches. Germline lookup yields CDR1 SGHRS and CDR2 YFSETQ. The CDR3 loop spans 15 amino acids. The CDR3 nucleotides are TGCGCCAGCAGCTCCGCCGGGACAGGGGAAGACGAGCAGTACGTC. It is translated as CASSSAGTGEDEQYV.

The chain links TRBV11-2 to TRBJ2-3, with D perhaps matching TRBD1 (6 bases). The CDR3 runs to 16 residues. Looked up from germline, CDR1 is SGHAT and CDR2 is FQNNGV. V was trimmed by 6 bases and J by 10 bases, leaving 26 bases between them. The CDR3 here is CASSQARDRPLSPQYF. In DNA form, the CDR3 reads TGTGCCAGCAGTCAGGCACGAGACAGGCCCCTTTCCCCGCAGTATTTT.

This sequence joins TRBV6-5 and TRBJ2-7, with 8 bases fitting TRBD1. V was clipped by 5 bases and J by 3 bases; unmatched bases: 6. Germline loops: CDR1 MNHEY, CDR2 SVGAGI. This CDR3 comprises 14 residues. CDR3 coding DNA: TGTGCCAGCAGTCGCCGGACAGGGCACTACGAGCAGTACTTC. This translates into CASSRRTGHYEQYF.

V is TRBV15 and J is TRBJ2-5; the match to TRBD2 covers 9 bases. This CDR3 has 16 residues. Trimming took 1 base from V and 4 from J; bases not matched to a gene: 7. Germline loops: CDR1 LNHNV, CDR2 YYDKDF (reference sequence). The CDR3 DNA sequence: TGTGCCACCAGCAGAGCCCCGCTAGCGGGGAGAGAGACCCAGTACTTC. Encoded protein: CATSRAPLAGRETQYF.

V gene TRBV9 combines with J gene TRBJ2-3; 11 bases line up with TRBD2. Per the germline V gene, CDR1 is SGDLS and CDR2 is YYNGEE. The CDR3 length is 18 residues. V lost 0 bases and J lost 5; bases outside the gene matches: 11. In DNA form, the CDR3 reads TGTGCCAGCAGCGTAGGTGTTAGCGGGGGGGCCTCGGTAGATACGCAGTATTTT. It translates to CASSVGVSGGASVDTQYF. Using reference TRBV9 and TRBJ2-3 for the parts outside the CDR3, the full variable domain is DSGVTQTPKHLITATGQRVTLRCSPRSGDLSVYWYQQSLDQGLQFLIQYYNGEERAKGNILERFSAQQFPDLHSELNLSSLELGDSALYFCASSVGVSGGASVDTQYFGPGTRLTVL.

J is TRBJ1-1 and V is TRBV6-2 or TRBV6-3; D is ambiguous. V dropped 0 bases and J dropped 0 bases, with 5 bases sitting between them. This CDR3 region has 14 residues. Germline V gene lookup returns CDR1 MNHEY and CDR2 SVGEGT. The CDR3 region has the DNA TGTGCCAGCAGTTACTCGAGAATGAACACTGAAGCTTTCTTT. It codes for CASSYSRMNTEAFF.

The sample holds a few counts of this clonotype. The gene calls are TRBV6-2 or TRBV6-3 and TRBJ2-7; TRBD1 matches 9 bases. Germline CDR1 reads MNHEY; CDR2 reads SVGEGT. The CDR3 length is 14 residues. V shed 6 bases and J 1 base; nucleotides not matched to a gene: 4. The CDR3 coding sequence is TGTGCCAGCAGGACCGGGACAGGGTCCTACGAGCAGTACGTC. Encoded protein: CASRTGTGSYEQYV.

The chain is built from TRBV29-1 and TRBJ2-3; 7 nucleotides align to TRBD1. The V segment lost 4 bases and the J segment 0 bases; nucleotides outside the gene matches: 19. Germline V gene sequence: CDR1 SQVTM, CDR2 ANQGSEA. CDR3 length: 19 residues. In nucleotides, the CDR3 is TGCAGCGTTGCCCCGTCCCCGGGACAGTTGTCAACTAGCACAGATACGCAGTATTTT. Amino acids: CSVAPSPGQLSTSTDTQYF.

V is TRBV7-9 and J is TRBJ2-3; 7 bases are a match to TRBD2. Looked up from germline, CDR1 is SEHNR and CDR2 is FQNEAQ (reference sequence). The CDR3 loop spans 14 amino acids. V trimming: 5 bases; J trimming: 4 bases; junction bases outside the gene matches: 6. CDR3 region: CASSPRTSPDTQYF. Here the CDR3 DNA reads TGTGCCAGCAGCCCTCGGACTAGTCCAGATACGCAGTATTTT.

The chain couples TRBV27 to TRBJ2-1; D possibly corresponds to TRBD1 (6 bases). Germline V CDR1 and CDR2: MNHEY, SMNVEV (reference sequence). The CDR3 contains 15 residues. With 2 bases removed from V and 2 bases from J, the gap between germline ends came to 10 bases. Written as DNA, the CDR3 is TGTGCCAGCAGTTTAGGACAGTGGGCCTACAATGAGCAGTTCTTC. As protein: CASSLGQWAYNEQFF.

This clonotype turned up a few times. This chain uses TRBV7-2 with TRBJ2-5; 9 nucleotides align to TRBD2. Germline V gene data show CDR1 as SGHTA and CDR2 as FQGNSA. V lost 3 bases and J lost 2; bases outside the gene matches: 7. This CDR3 spans 16 amino acids. The CDR3 sequence is CASSFGSGGPQETQYF. The CDR3 DNA sequence: TGTGCCAGCAGCTTCGGTAGCGGGGGACCACAAGAGACCCAGTACTTC.

V and J are TRBV4-3 and TRBJ2-3; TRBD2 is a possible D gene (5 bases). V dropped 6 bases and J dropped 5 bases, with 12 bases sitting between them. Germline V gene data show CDR1 as LGHNA and CDR2 as YSLEER. This CDR3 has 13 residues. The CDR3: CASSQAAGDTQYF. The CDR3 coding sequence is TGCGCCAGCAGTCAGGCGGCGGGAGATACGCAGTATTTT.

This clonotype was recorded many times. V gene TRBV7-2 combines with J gene TRBJ1-5; no firm D call. Trimming took off 2 bases at V and 0 bases at J, with 8 bases between the two ends. Per the germline V gene, CDR1 is SGHTA and CDR2 is FQGNSA. The CDR3 contains 15 residues. The CDR3 sequence: CASSLYGNSNQPQHF. CDR3 nucleotide sequence: TGTGCCAGCAGCTTATACGGCAATAGCAATCAGCCCCAGCATTTT.

The V gene is TRBV7-2, the J gene TRBJ1-1, with D uncertain. Germline V gene sequence: CDR1 SGHTA, CDR2 FQGNSA. The ends were cut back, 5 bases at V and 5 bases at J, with 18 bases in the middle. The CDR3 has 15 amino acids. The CDR3 coding sequence is TGTGCCAGCAGCCCAAGGCTGGGATATAGGACTGAAGCTTTCTTT. It yields the protein CASSPRLGYRTEAFF.

This clonotype was picked up many times. This sequence joins TRBV12-3 or TRBV12-4 and TRBJ1-5, with 7 bases lining up with TRBD1. V was pared by 7 bases and J by 2 bases, with 5 bases of the junction left unmatched. This CDR3 is 14 amino acids long. The CDR3 DNA sequence: TGTGCCAGCACTAAGGGACAGCGCAATCAGCCCCAGCATTTT. It specifies CASTKGQRNQPQHF.

In its sample, this clonotype was seen a few times. The chain recombines TRBV29-1 with TRBJ2-1; TRBD2 agrees at 13 bases. The trim removed 8 bases at V and 7 bases at J, leaving 8 bases unmatched. The CDR3 is 14 amino acids. Per the germline V gene, CDR1 is SQVTM and CDR2 is ANQGSEA. CDR3 sequence (DNA): TGCAGCCCAAAACTAGCGGGGGGGCTAAATGAGCAGTTCTTC. Translated, it gives CSPKLAGGLNEQFF.

The rearrangement links TRBV20-1 to TRBJ2-3; TRBD1 matches 10 bases. The CDR3 covers 15 residues. V lost 7 bases and J lost 2; bases outside the gene matches: 9. CDR1 DFQATT and CDR2 SNEGSKA come from the germline V gene (reference sequence). CDR3 protein: CSVRTTGGVTDTQYF. CDR3 nucleotides: TGCAGTGTCCGCACGACAGGGGGCGTCACAGATACGCAGTATTTT.

This clonotype was detected a few times. The chain combines TRBV3-1 with TRBJ2-3; a weak D match, TRBD2 (5 bases). Trimming shortened V by 2 bases and J by 0 bases, and 12 bases separated the two germline ends. The CDR3 has 16 residues. From germline, CDR1 is LGHDT and CDR2 YNNKEL (reference sequence). The CDR3 loop is CASSQMSGRSTDTQYF. DNA for the CDR3: TGTGCCAGCAGCCAAATGAGCGGACGTAGCACAGATACGCAGTATTTT.

This clonotype has just a few counts. The rearrangement joins TRBV7-2 to TRBJ2-5, with 9 bases identical to TRBD1. After removal of 5 bases from V and 5 bases from J, the junction contained 6 bases not matched to a gene. CDR1 is SGHTA and CDR2 is FQGNSA in the germline V gene. The CDR3 consists of 14 residues. The CDR3 nucleotides are TGTGCCAGCAGCATGACAGGGGGTTCGGAGACCCAGTACTTC. It encodes CASSMTGGSETQYF.

V is TRBV7-2 and J is TRBJ2-7, with no clear D. The germline CDR1 and CDR2 sequences are SGHTA and FQGNSA. Trimming took off 1 base at V and 4 bases at J, with 11 bases between the two ends. The length of the CDR3 is 14 residues. This CDR3 reads CASSLGQVEYEQYF. The DNA for the CDR3 is TGTGCCAGCAGCTTAGGGCAGGTTGAATACGAGCAGTACTTC. The full variable domain, its missing parts supplied by reference TRBV7-2 and TRBJ2-7, is GAGVSQSPSNKVTEKGKDVELRCDPISGHTALYWYRQSLGQGLEFLIYFQGNSAPDKSGLPSDRFSAERTGGSVSTLTIQRTQQEDSAVYLCASSLGQVEYEQYFGPGTRLTVT.

This clonotype was seen at least ten times. The chain recombines TRBV5-1 with TRBJ2-2; 7 nucleotides match TRBD2. Losses at the gene ends were 2 bases for V and 4 bases for J; bases not matched to a gene: 5. The CDR3 runs 15 residues. Germline lookup yields CDR1 SGHRS and CDR2 YFSETQ. This chain's CDR3 is CASSLPSGGTGELFF. CDR3 bases: TGCGCCAGCAGCTTACCTAGCGGAGGCACCGGGGAGCTGTTTTTT.

CDR3: CASRRSGTGYQETQYF. The CDR3 DNA is TGCGCCAGCAGACGATCCGGGACAGGGTACCAAGAGACCCAGTACTTC. This chain joins TRBV4-1 and TRBJ2-5, with 9 bases matching TRBD1. This CDR3 comprises 16 residues. The germline V gene encodes CDR1 MGHRA and CDR2 YSYEKL. J lost 0 bases, V lost 6 bases, and 8 bases had no gene match.

The chain combines TRBV10-2 with TRBJ2-3; D is unresolved. Between the trimmed V and J ends, which lost 2 bases and 2 bases, there was a span of 5 bases. Germline assignment: CDR1 WSHSY and CDR2 SAAADI. This CDR3 region has 13 residues. CDR3 region: CASSEHFTDTQYF. DNA of the CDR3: TGCGCCAGCAGTGAGCACTTCACAGATACGCAGTATTTT.

This clonotype has a handful of counts. The chain recombines TRBV24-1 with TRBJ2-2, with D uncertain. Per germline, CDR1 KGHDR and CDR2 SFDVKD. The CDR3 extends over 14 amino acids. V was pared by 4 bases and J by 2 bases, with 7 bases between. The CDR3 DNA reads TGTGCCACCAGTGAATCCAGTAACACCGGGGAGCTGTTTTTT. It yields the protein CATSESSNTGELFF.

In DNA form, the CDR3 reads TGTGCCAGCAGTTACTCGCCCTCCGATATATCTAGCACAGATACGCAGTATTTT. The encoded protein is CASSYSPSDISSTDTQYF. The chain joins TRBV6-2 or TRBV6-3 to TRBJ2-3; D not certain. V lost 0 bases to trimming and J lost 0 bases, with 16 bases between them. The CDR3 covers 18 residues. Germline V gene lookup returns CDR1 MNHEY and CDR2 SVGEGT.

The sample holds many counts of this clonotype. CDR3: CASSPPEQETQYF. The CDR3 region has the DNA TGTGCCAGTAGTCCCCCAGAACAAGAGACCCAGTACTTC. The chain links TRBV19 to TRBJ2-5, with D unresolved. This CDR3 contains 13 residues. Germline V lookup: CDR1 LNHDA, CDR2 SQIVND (reference sequence). The V gene lost 5 bases and the J gene lost 2 bases, with 9 bases spanning the gap.

The chain combines TRBV7-2 with TRBJ1-2; no definite D call. V dropped 1 base and J dropped 4 bases, with 13 bases sitting between them. The germline V gene has CDR1 SGHTA and CDR2 FQGNSA. This CDR3 has 15 amino acids. The CDR3 protein is CASSLGQVFSYGYTF. In DNA, the CDR3 is TGTGCCAGCAGCTTAGGGCAGGTTTTTAGCTATGGCTACACCTTC.

The J gene is TRBJ2-1, the V gene TRBV7-9; perhaps D is TRBD1 or TRBD2 (5 bases each). The CDR3 extends over 13 amino acids. Germline V gene data show CDR1 as SEHNR and CDR2 as FQNEAQ (reference sequence). Trimming cost V 10 bases and J 6 bases, with 16 bases left between them. The CDR3 protein is CAISGGETNEQFF. In DNA, the CDR3 is TGTGCCATTTCTGGGGGAGAGACCAATGAGCAGTTCTTC. Full variable domain (remainder filled in from reference TRBV7-9 and TRBJ2-1): DTGVSQNPRHKITKRGQNVTFRCDPISEHNRLYWYRQTLGQGPEFLTYFQNEAQLEKSRLLSDRFSAERPKGSFSTLEIQRTEQGDSAMYLCAISGGETNEQFFGPGTRLTVL.